A few counts support the clone carrying this TCR beta chain. The same CDR3 can be traced to other DNA sequences in this sample. The CDR3 runs to 15 residues. Germline V CDR1 and CDR2: LNHDA, SQIVND (reference sequence). After removal of 3 bases from V and 4 bases from J, the junction contained 3 bases not matched to a gene. The sample originates from a study of blood T cell repertoires in COVID-19. In the study overall: COVID-19 samples from acute and convalescent phases originated in the United States, Italy and Spain. The analysed material was cDNA or gDNA that came from T cells, B-cell-depleted T cells, or PBMCs.

Sequencing used immunoSEQ multiplex PCR; TCRdb keeps in-frame clones, though not all of them. The profile shows 75,000 to 100,000 clones, about 80% of them singletons. The sample comprised peripheral blood. The chain employs TRBV19 and TRBJ2-1, with TRBD2 matching over 10 bases. This sequence was found in a man in his 70s with acute or convalescent COVID-19. The CDR3 sequence: CASSIGTSAYNEQFF. The CDR3 nucleotides read TGTGCCAGTAGTATTGGGACTAGCGCTTACAATGAGCAGTTCTTC.